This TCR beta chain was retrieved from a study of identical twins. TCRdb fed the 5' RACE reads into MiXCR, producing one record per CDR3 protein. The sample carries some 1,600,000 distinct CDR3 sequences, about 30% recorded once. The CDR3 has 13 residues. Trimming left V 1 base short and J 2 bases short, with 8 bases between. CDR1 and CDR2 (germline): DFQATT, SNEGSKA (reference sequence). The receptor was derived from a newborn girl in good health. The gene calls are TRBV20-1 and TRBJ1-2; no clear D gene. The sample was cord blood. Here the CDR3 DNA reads TGCAGTGCTAGAGTCATATCCAACTATGGCTACACCTTC. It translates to CSARVISNYGYTF.